The 27 T cell receptor beta chains below were found in one sample sequenced in a study of T cell repertoires in cytomegalovirus infection. TCRdb ran MiXCR on the reads and lists one entry per CDR3 protein. This sample carries nearly 450,000 distinct CDR3 sequences, about 33% of them seen once, and the ten largest clones take roughly an eighth. Sequenced input: PBMCs. The source of these receptors is a human donor in good health (CMV status not recorded). Some clones in this sample may be carry-over from other donors' samples.

Concerning this clonotype: Since the CDR3 does not end with the conserved phenylalanine or tryptophan, this likely comes from a read error. CDR3 in amino acids: CASSHPYRRGDNEQFL. CDR3 nucleotide sequence: TGTGCCAGCAGCCACCCATACAGAAGGGGTGACAATGAGCAGTTCTTA. This chain joins TRBV11-2 and TRBJ2-1, with D tentatively TRBD1 (5 bases). Per the germline V gene, CDR1 is SGHAT and CDR2 is FQNNGV. Trimming cost V 5 bases and J 5 bases, with 19 bases left between them. This CDR3 is 16 amino acids long.

The sample holds many counts of this clonotype. The genes are TRBV7-8 and TRBJ1-1; possible D gene TRBD1, 5 bases. CDR3 length: 13 amino acids. The germline V and J ends were trimmed by 6 bases and 1 base, with 9 bases remaining between them. The germline CDR1 and CDR2 sequences are SGHVS and FQNEAQ. CDR3 residues: CASRLTGNTEAFF. CDR3 DNA sequence: TGTGCCAGCAGACTAACAGGGAACACTGAAGCTTTCTTT.

The rearrangement uses TRBV19 and TRBJ2-3; the D is unclear. Deletions cut 10 bases from V and 0 bases from J, with 17 bases between. In germline, CDR1 is LNHDA, CDR2 SQIVND (reference sequence). The CDR3 is 15 amino acids. CDR3 nucleotides: TGTGCCATTACCTCCAGGCCGAGTAGCACAGATACGCAGTATTTT. As protein: CAITSRPSSTDTQYF.

The rearrangement joins TRBV29-1 to TRBJ2-3; 9 nucleotides align to TRBD2. With V trimmed by 6 bases and J by 7 bases, 14 bases remained unmatched. This CDR3 spans 15 amino acids. CDR1 is SQVTM, CDR2 ANQGSEA, per germline. This CDR3 reads CSVEILAGVPYTQYF. For the CDR3, the DNA is TGCAGCGTGGAAATACTAGCGGGTGTCCCTTATACGCAGTATTTT.

This clonotype was counted between two and nine times. The chain is built from TRBV7-2 and TRBJ1-5; D is undetermined. The CDR3 contains 14 residues. Germline lookup yields CDR1 SGHTA and CDR2 FQGNSA. Between the trimmed V and J ends, which lost 5 bases and 6 bases, there was a span of 14 bases. This CDR3 is CASSPGRASQPQHF. CDR3 DNA sequence: TGTGCCAGCAGCCCGGGTAGGGCGAGTCAGCCCCAGCATTTT.

The chain is built from TRBV12-3 or TRBV12-4 and TRBJ2-7; weak D call: TRBD1 (5 bases). The CDR3 sequence is 13 residues long. V was clipped by 4 bases and J by 5 bases, with 12 bases between them. The CDR3, as DNA: TGTGCCAGCAGTTGGACAAGGGGCCACGAGCAGTACTTC. Its translation is CASSWTRGHEQYF.

This clonotype was recorded a few times. The chain combines TRBV5-4 with TRBJ2-5; 9 bases are a match to TRBD2. This CDR3 has 15 amino acids. Germline loops: CDR1 SGHNT, CDR2 YYREEE (reference sequence). J was trimmed by 4 bases and V by 7 bases; bases with no gene match: 11. The CDR3: CASGPGGGGGETQYF. CDR3 DNA: TGTGCCAGCGGCCCGGGCGGGGGGGGAGGAGAGACCCAGTACTTC.

The chain employs TRBV6-4 and TRBJ2-1; TRBD1 matches at 7 bases. V trimming: 0 bases; J trimming: 8 bases; junction bases outside the gene matches: 10. The CDR3 covers 16 residues. Germline-derived CDR1 and CDR2 are MRHNA and SNTAGT. CDR3 nucleotide sequence: TGTGCCAGCAGTGACTCCTCCAGGGGGTCGTCAGATGAGCAGTTCTTC. This gives the protein CASSDSSRGSSDEQFF.

This chain links TRBV7-9 with TRBJ1-1; D call uncertain. The germline CDR1 and CDR2 sequences are SEHNR and FQNEAQ (reference sequence). Trimming cost V 3 bases and J 4 bases, with 27 bases left between them. The CDR3 extends over 19 amino acids. CDR3 sequence reads: CASSFKLEFKQKLPTEAFF. CDR3 sequence (DNA): TGTGCCAGCAGCTTTAAATTGGAGTTTAAACAAAAACTCCCCACTGAAGCTTTCTTT.

This clonotype was recorded a few times. The chain is built from TRBV12-3 or TRBV12-4 and TRBJ2-3; D is unresolved. The CDR3 consists of 14 residues. V lost 2 bases to trimming and J lost 0 bases, with 6 bases between them. The CDR3: CASSLFPSTDTQYF. The CDR3 DNA reads as TGTGCCAGCAGTTTATTCCCAAGCACAGATACGCAGTATTTT.

This clonotype occurred once. A read error is likely, as this CDR3 ends without the conserved phenylalanine or tryptophan. The rearrangement links TRBV27 to TRBJ2-5; 14 bases are shared with TRBD2. Trimming cost V 6 bases and J 4 bases; bases outside gene matches: 10. CDR3 length: 17 residues. From germline, CDR1 is MNHEY and CDR2 SMNVEV (reference sequence). The DNA of the CDR3 is TGTGCCAGCAGCTCCTGGACTAGCGGGGGGAAGGGAGAGACCCAGTACTAC. Encoded protein: CASSSWTSGGKGETQYY.

As to this clonotype: Its ends do not fully match the called genes, so a read error is possible. The V call is TRBV20-1, the J call TRBJ2-1; TRBD1 might be the D (5 bases). The CDR3 contains 13 residues. Germline CDR1 reads DFQATT; CDR2 reads SNEGSKA (reference sequence). The CDR3, as DNA: TGCAATGCTAGGGGCCGAGCATACAATGAGCAGTTCTTC. Its protein product is CNARGRAYNEQFF.

A note on this clonotype: Here the CDR3 omits its conserved ending phenylalanine or tryptophan, so a read error is the likely source. The DNA is omitted, as the CDR3 cannot be located on it reliably, and the CDR3 follows TCRdb's listing. The J gene is TRBJ1-4, the V gene TRBV7-2; TRBD1 reflects the table's D call only, with no check against the DNA. The CDR3 spans 15 amino acids, including both terminal residues. CDR1 and CDR2 (germline): SGHTA, FQGNSA. CDR3: CASSPGQGTNEKLCS.

This clonotype was recorded at least ten times. The chain joins TRBV6-2 or TRBV6-3 to TRBJ2-3; 10 bases map to TRBD2. V lost 2 bases to trimming and J lost 0 bases; unmatched junction nucleotides: 8. The length of the CDR3 is 18 residues. Per the germline V gene, CDR1 is MNHEY and CDR2 is SVGEGT. CDR3 amino acids: CASSYVASGGASTDTQYF. In DNA, the CDR3 is TGTGCCAGCAGTTACGTGGCTAGCGGGGGTGCTAGCACAGATACGCAGTATTTT.

This clonotype was seen more than once but under ten times. As DNA, the CDR3 is TGCGCCAGCAGCCAGGGAGTGGGGGGATGGAGCTCCGGCGAGCAGTACTTC. The encoded protein is CASSQGVGGWSSGEQYF. This sequence joins TRBV4-1 and TRBJ2-7, with D tentatively TRBD2 (6 bases). V was pared by 3 bases and J by 6 bases, with 24 bases between. This CDR3 region has 17 residues. Germline loops: CDR1 MGHRA, CDR2 YSYEKL.

This clonotype was observed a few times. The rearrangement joins TRBV19 to TRBJ2-5, with D maybe TRBD1 (6 bases). CDR3 length: 10 residues. Per the germline V gene, CDR1 is LNHDA and CDR2 is SQIVND (reference sequence). V was pared by 10 bases and J by 5 bases, with 8 bases between. This chain's CDR3 is CATRGETQYF. The CDR3 DNA follows: TGTGCCACAAGGGGGGAGACCCAGTACTTC.

In this sample, this clonotype turned up a few times. This sequence joins TRBV2 and TRBJ2-3, with D tentatively TRBD2 (5 bases). CDR1 and CDR2 (germline): SNHLY, FYNNEI. The CDR3 runs to 13 residues. V dropped 2 bases and J dropped 5 bases, with 8 bases sitting between them. The CDR3 nucleotides are TGTGCCAGCAGTGAATACAGCGGAGATACGCAGTATTTT. Encoded protein: CASSEYSGDTQYF.

This clonotype was found a few times. The genes are TRBV12-3 or TRBV12-4 and TRBJ2-3, with a weak D call TRBD2 (5 bases). CDR3 length: 16 residues. Trimming shortened V by 6 bases and J by 0 bases, and 16 bases separated the two germline ends. CDR3 DNA sequence: TGTGCCAGCAGAACCTCGGGATTTCTTAGCACAGATACGCAGTATTTT. This sequence encodes CASRTSGFLSTDTQYF.

The CDR3 DNA reads TGTGCCAGTAGCGCCGGGAGGGTTTCATTTGGCTACACCTTC. Translating it yields CASSAGRVSFGYTF. The chain employs TRBV19 and TRBJ1-2, with D hard to call. Germline CDR1 and CDR2: LNHDA and SQIVND (reference sequence). This CDR3 has 14 residues. Trimming left V 6 bases short and J 7 bases short, with 18 bases between.

This rearrangement joins TRBV3-1 to TRBJ1-1, with a weak D call TRBD1 (5 bases). CDR1 LGHDT and CDR2 YNNKEL come from the germline V gene (reference sequence). The CDR3 is 16 residues long. The V and J ends lost 1 base and 3 bases respectively, with 15 bases between them. CDR3 protein: CASSQVTGRKDTEAFF. The CDR3 region has the DNA TGTGCCAGCAGCCAAGTCACGGGGCGAAAGGACACTGAAGCTTTCTTT.

V and J are TRBV3-1 and TRBJ2-5, with D perhaps matching TRBD1 or TRBD2 (5 bases each). The CDR3 loop spans 11 amino acids. With 4 bases removed from V and 7 bases from J, the gap between germline ends came to 7 bases. Germline CDR1 and CDR2: LGHDT and YNNKEL (reference sequence). CDR3 sequence reads: CASSLRGTQYF. The CDR3 DNA reads as TGTGCCAGCAGCCTGAGGGGGACCCAGTACTTC.

The chain combines TRBV4-1 with TRBJ2-1; D remains unclear. The V and J ends lost 0 bases and 13 bases respectively, with 13 bases between them. In germline, CDR1 is MGHRA, CDR2 YSYEKL. This CDR3 region has 13 residues. CDR3 sequence (DNA): TGCGCCAGCAGCCAAGAAGGTGGATTAGGACAGTTCTTC. Its protein product is CASSQEGGLGQFF.

The V and J genes are TRBV7-9 and TRBJ1-2; TRBD1 aligns across 7 bases. The CDR3 contains 15 residues. Trimming took 3 bases from V and 8 from J; bases not matched to a gene: 12. Germline CDR1 SEHNR, CDR2 FQNEAQ (reference sequence). This CDR3 is CASSLTGTVLSGYTF. The CDR3 region has the DNA TGTGCCAGCAGCTTGACCGGGACAGTCCTCTCCGGCTACACCTTC.

V is TRBV7-4 and J is TRBJ2-3; 8 nucleotides line up with TRBD2. The J segment lost 4 bases and the V segment lost 1 base, leaving 1 base of the junction unmatched. This CDR3 contains 14 residues. CDR1 is SGHVT, CDR2 SQSDAQ, per germline. The CDR3 bases are TGTGCCAGCAGCTTAGTAGCGGGACCAGATACGCAGTATTTT. Protein: CASSLVAGPDTQYF.

At least ten counts were recorded for this clonotype. V gene TRBV7-9 combines with J gene TRBJ2-7, with 9 bases that match TRBD1. Germline trimming cut 5 bases from V and 4 bases from J; bases unmatched to any gene: 6. The CDR3 totals 14 residues. The germline V gene encodes CDR1 SEHNR and CDR2 FQNEAQ (reference sequence). CDR3 in DNA: TGTGCCAGCAGCCCCCGGGACAGGGTGTACGAGCAGTACTTC. This sequence encodes CASSPRDRVYEQYF.

To note about this clonotype: Since the CDR3 does not end with the conserved phenylalanine or tryptophan, this likely comes from a read error. The gene calls are TRBV4-2 and TRBJ2-7; TRBD1 matches 9 bases. Germline loops: CDR1 LGHNA, CDR2 YNFKEQ. V shed 3 bases, J shed 6 bases, and the junction held 6 bases outside the gene matches. The CDR3 length is 14 residues. DNA of the CDR3: TGTGCCAGCAGCCATGGGACAGGGTCGGCCGAGCAGTACTGC. It yields the protein CASSHGTGSAEQYC.

This clonotype was observed a few times. The chain couples TRBV4-1 to TRBJ1-6; 7 nucleotides line up with TRBD1. J lost 4 bases, V lost 4 bases, and 13 bases had no gene match. This CDR3 spans 18 amino acids. Germline loops: CDR1 MGHRA, CDR2 YSYEKL. Here the CDR3 reads CASSPPFAGQRYNSPLHF. The CDR3 DNA sequence: TGCGCCAGCAGCCCCCCCTTCGCGGGACAGCGTTATAATTCACCCCTCCACTTT.